The 21 T cell receptor beta chains given below trace back to one sample, sequenced in a study of cytomegalovirus exposure and HLA in healthy donors. PCR amplification relied on 60 Vbeta primers (plus 13 Jbeta primers). Libraries were prepared by immunoSEQ multiplex PCR; TCRdb keeps only in-frame clonotypes and omits some of them. Altogether about 160,000 clones are present, 75% to 85% being singletons, with the ten largest covering approximately 2%. Sequencing used PBMCs. Receptors were obtained from a woman younger than 30 in good health and CMV-seronegative.

This chain uses TRBV9 with TRBJ1-4; 7 bases match TRBD1. The CDR3 sequence is 16 residues long. The junction had 9 bases not matched to a gene; V was cut back by 4 bases and J by 3 bases. CDR1 SGDLS and CDR2 YYNGEE come from the germline V gene. The CDR3 sequence is CASSPQGQPSNEKLFF. In DNA, the CDR3 is TGTGCCAGCAGCCCTCAGGGACAGCCTTCTAATGAAAAACTGTTTTTT.

The J gene is TRBJ2-7, the V gene TRBV11-2; the match to TRBD2 covers 14 bases. CDR3 size: 15 residues. J lost 5 bases, V lost 6 bases, and 6 bases had no gene match. CDR1 is SGHAT, CDR2 FQNNGV, per germline. CDR3 residues: CASSWTSGRIDEQYF. The CDR3 coding sequence is TGTGCCAGCAGTTGGACTAGCGGGAGGATTGACGAGCAGTACTTC.

The V gene is TRBV7-2, the J gene TRBJ2-7, with TRBD2 as a possible D gene (7 bases). The germline CDR1 and CDR2 sequences are SGHTA and FQGNSA. V lost 5 bases and J 4 bases, leaving 18 bases between the germline ends. This CDR3 has 15 residues. CDR3: CASSPWGGSGYEQYF. CDR3 DNA: TGTGCCAGCAGCCCCTGGGGGGGCTCGGGGTACGAGCAGTACTTC.

The rearrangement links TRBV19 to TRBJ2-7, with 8 bases lining up with TRBD1. This CDR3 comprises 14 residues. Trimming removed 3 bases from V and 4 bases from J; junction bases left unmatched: 5. CDR1 LNHDA and CDR2 SQIVND come from the germline V gene (reference sequence). The CDR3 here is CASSIGRGLYEQYF. The CDR3 bases are TGTGCCAGTAGTATCGGCAGGGGGCTGTACGAGCAGTACTTC.

The rearrangement joins TRBV19 to TRBJ2-7; TRBD2 is a possible D gene (6 bases). With 3 bases removed from V and 6 bases from J, the gap between germline ends came to 12 bases. This CDR3 has 13 amino acids. CDR1 and CDR2 (germline): LNHDA, SQIVND (reference sequence). The CDR3 nucleotides read TGTGCCAGTAGTATTGGGGGGTTCCGCGAGCAGTACTTC. Translation gives CASSIGGFREQYF. Filled out from reference TRBV19 and TRBJ2-7, the complete variable domain reads DGGITQSPKYLFRKEGQNVTLSCEQNLNHDAMYWYRQDPGQGLRLIYYSQIVNDFQKGDIAEGYSVSREKKESFPLTVTSAQKNPTAFYLCASSIGGFREQYFGPGTRLTVT.

This chain links TRBV5-1 with TRBJ2-3; D is unresolved. Looked up from germline, CDR1 is SGHRS and CDR2 is YFSETQ. The V and J ends lost 2 bases and 6 bases respectively, with 7 bases between them. The CDR3 covers 12 residues. In DNA form, the CDR3 reads TGCGCCAGCAGCTTTCCGTCTGATACGCAGTATTTT. It translates to CASSFPSDTQYF.

Only one count was recorded for this clone. The chain has TRBV2 and TRBJ2-7; 12 bases are shared with TRBD2. Germline V gives CDR1 SNHLY, CDR2 FYNNEI. Unmatched junction bases numbered 8, after V lost 5 bases and J lost 3 bases. This CDR3 has 16 amino acids. The CDR3 DNA reads as TGTGCCAGCAGTCTTGGACTAGCGGGACTACTCTACGAGCAGTACTTC. Encoded protein: CASSLGLAGLLYEQYF.

This sequence joins TRBV21-1 and TRBJ1-3; TRBD1 reflects the table's D call only, with no check against the DNA. TRBV21-1 is flagged as a pseudogene. The CDR3 has 18 amino acids. The CDR3 sequence is CASSKTDRTGHPGNTIYF. The CDR3 DNA reads TGTGCCAGCAGCAAGACAGATAGAACAGGGCACCCCGGAAACACCATATATTTT.

The gene calls are TRBV7-2 and TRBJ2-7, with 10 bases matching TRBD2. CDR3 length: 15 residues. CDR1 is SGHTA and CDR2 is FQGNSA in the germline V gene. The V and J ends lost 8 bases and 2 bases, in that order; junction bases with no gene match: 9. The CDR3 nucleotides are TGTGCCAGCGCCGTGGCTAGCGGGAGCCCCTACGAGCAGTACTTC. Encoded protein: CASAVASGSPYEQYF. The whole variable domain, filled in from reference TRBV7-2 and TRBJ2-7, reads GAGVSQSPSNKVTEKGKDVELRCDPISGHTALYWYRQSLGQGLEFLIYFQGNSAPDKSGLPSDRFSAERTGGSVSTLTIQRTQQEDSAVYLCASAVASGSPYEQYFGPGTRLTVT.

The J gene is TRBJ2-1, the V gene TRBV27, with 7 bases matching TRBD2. Per germline, CDR1 MNHEY and CDR2 SMNVEV (reference sequence). This CDR3 spans 15 amino acids. Trimming took 5 bases from V and 7 from J; bases not matched to a gene: 11. CDR3 protein: CASSIIAGRMNEQFF. The CDR3 DNA sequence: TGTGCCAGCAGTATAATAGCGGGTCGGATGAATGAGCAGTTCTTC.

The chain combines TRBV28 with TRBJ2-3; the D gene is possibly TRBD2 (7 bases). This CDR3 is built from 15 residues. The germline V gene encodes CDR1 MDHEN and CDR2 SYDVKM. V lost 9 bases and J lost 1, with 17 bases in between. The CDR3 protein is CASLLGGLGTDTQYF. In DNA, the CDR3 is TGTGCCAGTTTACTCGGGGGGCTTGGCACAGATACGCAGTATTTT.

The chain uses TRBV5-1 and TRBJ2-3; a weak D match, TRBD2 (6 bases). Germline V lookup: CDR1 SGHRS, CDR2 YFSETQ. The V and J ends lost 4 bases and 0 bases respectively, with 9 bases between them. There are 14 residues in the CDR3. For the CDR3, the DNA is TGCGCCAGCAGCGCGGGGACTAGCACAGATACGCAGTATTTT. Translation gives CASSAGTSTDTQYF.

Notes on this clone: Other DNA sequences from this sample encode an identical CDR3 as well. The chain couples TRBV6-1 to TRBJ2-7; D is ambiguous. The germline CDR1 and CDR2 sequences are MNHNS and SASEGT. V lost 3 bases, J lost 2 bases, and 8 bases lay in between. The CDR3 length is 13 residues. The CDR3 coding sequence is TGTGCCAGCAGTGAGTCAGGAACCTACGAGCAGTACTTC. Its translation: CASSESGTYEQYF.

V usage is TRBV18 and J usage is TRBJ2-7, with D tentatively TRBD1 (6 bases). V was trimmed by 6 bases and J by 1 base, leaving 13 bases between them. In germline, CDR1 is KGHSH, CDR2 LQKENI. This CDR3 region has 14 residues. Written as DNA, the CDR3 is TGTGCCAGCTCCCTGGTTGACAGGTCCTACGAGCAGTACTTC. Translation: CASSLVDRSYEQYF.

This clone was seen more than once but under ten times. The CDR3 coding sequence is TGTGCCAGCAGCTTACCCTCCTTAGCGGGAGTTTTCGCCGAGCAGTACTTC. This codes for CASSLPSLAGVFAEQYF. This chain joins TRBV7-9 and TRBJ2-7, with 9 nucleotides matching TRBD2. CDR3 length: 17 residues. With 2 bases clipped from V and 6 bases from J, the junction kept 14 bases outside the gene matches. Per germline, CDR1 SEHNR and CDR2 FQNEAQ (reference sequence).

J is TRBJ1-2 and V is TRBV10-2; D perhaps matches TRBD1 (6 bases). The CDR3 consists of 14 residues. Per germline, CDR1 WSHSY and CDR2 SAAADI. V was pared by 9 bases and J by 2 bases, with 16 bases between. The CDR3 loop reads CASHTGLGNYGYTF. The CDR3 DNA reads TGCGCCAGTCATACAGGGCTAGGAAACTATGGCTACACCTTC.

This clone has just a few counts. This sequence joins TRBV18 and TRBJ1-6; 8 positions match TRBD1. CDR1 and CDR2 (germline): KGHSH, LQKENI. V shed 3 bases, J shed 6 bases, and the junction held 4 bases outside the gene matches. This CDR3 contains 15 residues. The CDR3 loop reads CASSPSDRANSPLHF. CDR3 coding DNA: TGTGCCAGCTCACCTTCGGACAGGGCTAATTCACCCCTCCACTTT.

The chain combines TRBV6-1 with TRBJ1-2; 7 bases fit TRBD1. Germline CDR1 and CDR2: MNHNS and SASEGT. The CDR3 spans 15 residues. V lost 1 base and J lost 6; bases outside the gene matches: 8. The CDR3 sequence: CASSEGDNRGDGYTF. In DNA, the CDR3 is TGTGCCAGCAGTGAAGGAGACAACAGGGGCGATGGCTACACCTTC.

This chain uses TRBV5-4 with TRBJ2-1; TRBD2 agrees at 7 bases. The CDR3 covers 15 residues. Germline V gives CDR1 SGHNT, CDR2 YYREEE (reference sequence). V trimming: 0 bases; J trimming: 2 bases; junction bases outside the gene matches: 2. The CDR3 DNA sequence: TGTGCCAGCAGCTTGGGGCTAGCGGCCTACAATGAGCAGTTCTTC. This sequence encodes CASSLGLAAYNEQFF.

This clone was observed a single time. The chain recombines TRBV30 with TRBJ1-5; D not certain. Germline CDR1 reads GTSNPN; CDR2 reads SVGIG (reference sequence). This CDR3 has 13 residues. V was clipped by 0 bases and J by 4 bases, with 7 bases between them. The CDR3 DNA sequence: TGTGCCTGGAGTGTAAGAGTGAATCAGCCCCAGCATTTT. Protein: CAWSVRVNQPQHF. The variable domain in full, completed from reference TRBV30 and TRBJ1-5, reads SQTIHQWPATLVQPVGSPLSLECTVEGTSNPNLYWYRQAAGRGLQLLFYSVGIGQISSEVPQNLSASRPQDRQFILSSKKLLLSDSGFYLCAWSVRVNQPQHFGDGTRLSIL.

The chain employs TRBV15 and TRBJ1-2; maybe TRBD1 (5 bases). CDR1 is LNHNV and CDR2 is YYDKDF in the germline V gene (reference sequence). V was trimmed by 0 bases and J by 4 bases, leaving 12 bases between them. The CDR3 extends over 15 amino acids. The CDR3 DNA is TGTGCCACCAGCAGAGATAAGGGGCCAGCCTATGGCTACACCTTC. Translation: CATSRDKGPAYGYTF.